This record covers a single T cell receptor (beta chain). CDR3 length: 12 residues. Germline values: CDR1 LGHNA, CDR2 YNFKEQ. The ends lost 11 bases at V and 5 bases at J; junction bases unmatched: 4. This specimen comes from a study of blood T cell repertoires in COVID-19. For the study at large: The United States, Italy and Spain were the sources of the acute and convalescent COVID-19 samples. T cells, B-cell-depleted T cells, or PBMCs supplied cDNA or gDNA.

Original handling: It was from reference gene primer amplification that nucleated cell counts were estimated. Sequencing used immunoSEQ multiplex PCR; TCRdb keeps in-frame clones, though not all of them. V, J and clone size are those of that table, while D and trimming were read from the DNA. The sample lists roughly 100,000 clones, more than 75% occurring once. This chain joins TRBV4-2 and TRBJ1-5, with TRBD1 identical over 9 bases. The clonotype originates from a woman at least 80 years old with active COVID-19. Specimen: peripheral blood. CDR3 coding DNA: TGTGCCTCGAGACAGGGGGATCAGCCCCAGCATTTT. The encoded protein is CASRQGDQPQHF.